A selection of T cell receptor beta chains follows, all from one sample in a study of T cells in Graves' hyperthyroidism and ophthalmopathy. Using its own MiXCR run on the multiplex PCR reads, TCRdb lists one record per CDR3 protein. This table holds around 300,000 distinct CDR3 sequences, about 20% found once. Input material: blood. All receptors come from a young man with Graves' ophthalmopathy. Each CDR3 is given with its conserved first and last residue. The D gene is left open where the match is weak. Clone size appears in some rows only: once, few, many, or a class for an expanded clone.

cdr3_aa: CASSPAGGQPNTEAFF
cdr3_nt: TGTGCCAGCAGCCCCGCCGGGGGACAGCCGAACACTGAAGCTTTCTTT
cdr3_length: 16
d_call: TRBD1
j_call: TRBJ1-1
clone_size: few
v_call: TRBV28

cdr3_aa: CASSSAGSYNSPLHF
cdr3_nt: TGTGCCAGCAGTTCCGCCGGCTCCTATAATTCACCCCTCCACTTT
cdr3_length: 15
d_call: -
j_call: TRBJ1-6
clone_size: many
v_call: TRBV27

cdr3_aa: CASSFRTAQETQYF
cdr3_nt: TGTGCCAGCAGCTTCCGGACAGCTCAAGAGACCCAGTACTTC
cdr3_length: 14
d_call: -
j_call: TRBJ2-5
clone_size: -
v_call: TRBV7-9

cdr3_aa: CASSFSAMGTDTQYF
cdr3_nt: TGCGCCAGCAGCTTTTCAGCGATGGGCACAGATACGCAGTATTTT
cdr3_length: 15
d_call: -
j_call: TRBJ2-3
clone_size: few
v_call: TRBV5-1

cdr3_aa: CASSEFEGGPQHF
cdr3_nt: TGTGCCAGCAGTGAATTCGAGGGCGGGCCCCAGCATTTT
cdr3_length: 13
d_call: -
j_call: TRBJ1-5
clone_size: few
v_call: TRBV6-1

cdr3_aa: CASTVGLAPDNEQFF
cdr3_nt: TGTGCCAGCACCGTGGGACTAGCGCCTGACAATGAGCAGTTCTTC
cdr3_length: 15
d_call: TRBD2
j_call: TRBJ2-1
clone_size: -
v_call: TRBV7-2

cdr3_aa: CSVGRQGSYNEQFF
cdr3_nt: TGCAGCGTTGGTAGGCAGGGGAGCTACAATGAGCAGTTCTTC
cdr3_length: 14
d_call: -
j_call: TRBJ2-1
clone_size: many
v_call: TRBV29-1

cdr3_aa: CASSSLGDLNTGELFF
cdr3_nt: TGTGCCAGCAGTAGTCTTGGGGACCTTAACACCGGGGAGCTGTTTTTT
cdr3_length: 16
d_call: -
j_call: TRBJ2-2
clone_size: few
v_call: TRBV12-3/TRBV12-4

cdr3_aa: CASPGGRDNTGELFF
cdr3_nt: TGTGCCAGTCCCGGGGGGAGGGACAACACCGGGGAGCTGTTTTTT
cdr3_length: 15
d_call: TRBD2
j_call: TRBJ2-2
clone_size: -
v_call: TRBV6-1

cdr3_aa: CASSPPATGGGYTF
cdr3_nt: TGTGCCAGCTCACCACCGGCGACAGGGGGTGGCTACACCTTC
cdr3_length: 14
d_call: TRBD1
j_call: TRBJ1-2
clone_size: few
v_call: TRBV18

cdr3_aa: CASSDSSGYTREPFF
cdr3_nt: TGTGCCAGCAGTGACTCTAGCGGGTACACCAGGGAGCCGTTTTTT
cdr3_length: 15
d_call: TRBD2
j_call: TRBJ2-2
clone_size: -
v_call: TRBV2

cdr3_aa: CASSPRQGENQPQHF
cdr3_nt: TGTGCCAGCTCACCACGGCAGGGAGAGAATCAGCCCCAGCATTTT
cdr3_length: 15
d_call: -
j_call: TRBJ1-5
clone_size: many
v_call: TRBV18

cdr3_aa: CASSGVLRSNQPQHF
cdr3_nt: TGTGCCAGCAGCGGGGTCTTACGGAGCAATCAGCCCCAGCATTTT
cdr3_length: 15
d_call: -
j_call: TRBJ1-5
clone_size: few
v_call: TRBV28

cdr3_aa: CASSLFALETQYF
cdr3_nt: TGTGCCAGCAGCTTATTCGCTTTAGAGACCCAGTACTTC
cdr3_length: 13
d_call: -
j_call: TRBJ2-5
clone_size: -
v_call: TRBV7-9

cdr3_aa: CASSVRGEQFF
cdr3_nt: TGTGCCAGCAGCGTGAGGGGTGAGCAGTTCTTC
cdr3_length: 11
d_call: -
j_call: TRBJ2-1
clone_size: many
v_call: TRBV11-3

cdr3_aa: CSAPDRAGANVLTF
cdr3_nt: TGCAGTGCTCCCGACAGGGCTGGGGCCAACGTCCTGACTTTC
cdr3_length: 14
d_call: TRBD1
j_call: TRBJ2-6
clone_size: few
v_call: TRBV20-1

cdr3_aa: CASSLVASGNQETQYF
cdr3_nt: TGTGCCAGCAGCTTAGTCGCTAGCGGGAATCAAGAGACCCAGTACTTC
cdr3_length: 16
d_call: TRBD2
j_call: TRBJ2-5
clone_size: many
v_call: TRBV11-2

cdr3_aa: CSAIPWSAGAYEQYF
cdr3_nt: TGCAGTGCTATTCCCTGGAGTGCGGGAGCCTACGAGCAGTACTTC
cdr3_length: 15
d_call: TRBD2
j_call: TRBJ2-7
clone_size: -
v_call: TRBV20-1

cdr3_aa: CASAKGRNANTGELFF
cdr3_nt: TGTGCTAGTGCCAAGGGGAGGAACGCGAACACCGGGGAGCTGTTTTTT
cdr3_length: 16
d_call: -
j_call: TRBJ2-2
clone_size: few
v_call: TRBV12-5

cdr3_aa: CSARPPVGNTGELFF
cdr3_nt: TGCAGTGCTAGACCGCCCGTCGGGAACACCGGGGAGCTGTTTTTT
cdr3_length: 15
d_call: -
j_call: TRBJ2-2
clone_size: -
v_call: TRBV20-1

cdr3_aa: CSARAGVTETQYF
cdr3_nt: TGCAGTGCTAGAGCTGGCGTTACGGAGACCCAGTACTTC
cdr3_length: 13
d_call: -
j_call: TRBJ2-5
clone_size: few
v_call: TRBV20-1

cdr3_aa: CASSARGMAGNTDTQYF
cdr3_nt: TGTGCCAGCAGCGCTAGGGGGATGGCGGGAAACACAGATACGCAGTATTTT
cdr3_length: 17
d_call: -
j_call: TRBJ2-3
clone_size: many
v_call: TRBV11-3

cdr3_aa: CSALDREVGETQYF
cdr3_nt: TGCAGTGCTCTCGACAGGGAAGTTGGAGAGACCCAGTACTTC
cdr3_length: 14
d_call: TRBD1
j_call: TRBJ2-5
clone_size: few
v_call: TRBV20-1

cdr3_aa: CASSFRPLGADTQYF
cdr3_nt: TGTGCCAGCAGTTTCCGCCCGCTTGGGGCAGATACGCAGTATTTT
cdr3_length: 15
d_call: -
j_call: TRBJ2-3
clone_size: many
v_call: TRBV12-3/TRBV12-4

cdr3_aa: CASSHMWFGDTQYF
cdr3_nt: TGTGCCAGCAGTCACATGTGGTTTGGGGATACGCAGTATTTT
cdr3_length: 14
d_call: -
j_call: TRBJ2-3
clone_size: -
v_call: TRBV7-2

cdr3_aa: CASSVGGREQYF
cdr3_nt: TGTGCCAGCAGCGTAGGGGGGCGCGAGCAGTACTTC
cdr3_length: 12
d_call: -
j_call: TRBJ2-7
clone_size: few
v_call: TRBV9

cdr3_aa: CATSDLRTGGFSNQPQHF
cdr3_nt: TGTGCCACCAGTGATTTACGGACAGGGGGTTTTAGCAATCAGCCCCAGCATTTT
cdr3_length: 18
d_call: TRBD1
j_call: TRBJ1-5
clone_size: many
v_call: TRBV24-1

cdr3_aa: CASSLGDIGELFF
cdr3_nt: TGTGCCAGCAGTTTGGGGGATATCGGGGAGCTGTTTTTT
cdr3_length: 13
d_call: -
j_call: TRBJ2-2
clone_size: many
v_call: TRBV12-3/TRBV12-4

cdr3_aa: CAGQGVTGANVLTF
cdr3_nt: TGTGCCGGGCAGGGTGTGACTGGGGCCAACGTCCTGACTTTC
cdr3_length: 14
d_call: -
j_call: TRBJ2-6
clone_size: few
v_call: TRBV30

cdr3_aa: CASSLDGTGQLEQFF
cdr3_nt: TGCGCCAGCAGCTTGGACGGGACAGGCCAGCTGGAGCAGTTCTTC
cdr3_length: 15
d_call: TRBD1
j_call: TRBJ2-1
clone_size: few
v_call: TRBV5-1

cdr3_aa: CASRDANTGELFF
cdr3_nt: TGTGCCAGCCGAGATGCGAACACCGGGGAGCTGTTTTTT
cdr3_length: 13
d_call: -
j_call: TRBJ2-2
clone_size: many
v_call: TRBV28

cdr3_aa: CASSPGLYDLEGTEAFF
cdr3_nt: TGTGCCAGCAGCCCAGGCCTGTATGATTTAGAGGGCACTGAAGCTTTCTTT
cdr3_length: 17
d_call: -
j_call: TRBJ1-1
clone_size: -
v_call: TRBV7-9

cdr3_aa: CASSPREGNTEAFF
cdr3_nt: TGTGCCAGCAGCCCGAGGGAAGGGAACACTGAAGCTTTCTTT
cdr3_length: 14
d_call: -
j_call: TRBJ1-1
clone_size: many
v_call: TRBV3-1

cdr3_aa: CASSYLGYEQYF
cdr3_nt: TGTGCCAGCAGTTACTTGGGCTACGAGCAGTACTTC
cdr3_length: 12
d_call: -
j_call: TRBJ2-7
clone_size: many
v_call: TRBV12-3/TRBV12-4

cdr3_aa: CASSSTSGRPWSEQYF
cdr3_nt: TGTGCCAGCAGTTCGACTAGCGGGAGGCCGTGGTCCGAGCAGTACTTC
cdr3_length: 16
d_call: TRBD2
j_call: TRBJ2-7
clone_size: many
v_call: TRBV28

cdr3_aa: CASSFGSQGTSGRREFF
cdr3_nt: TGCGCCAGCAGCTTTGGCTCTCAAGGGACTAGCGGGAGAAGGGAGTTCTTC
cdr3_length: 17
d_call: TRBD2
j_call: TRBJ2-1
clone_size: few
v_call: TRBV5-1

cdr3_aa: CASSSRAQGWTTNEQFF
cdr3_nt: TGTGCCAGCAGCTCCAGAGCTCAGGGTTGGACTACCAATGAGCAGTTCTTC
cdr3_length: 17
d_call: -
j_call: TRBJ2-1
clone_size: many
v_call: TRBV7-8

cdr3_aa: CASGQDILGGSGLEQFF
cdr3_nt: TGTGCCAGCGGCCAAGATATCCTCGGCGGGAGTGGTCTTGAGCAGTTCTTC
cdr3_length: 17
d_call: TRBD2
j_call: TRBJ2-1
clone_size: -
v_call: TRBV3-1

cdr3_aa: CASTSPGTLDQPQHF
cdr3_nt: TGCGCCAGCACGTCACCTGGGACTCTCGATCAGCCCCAGCATTTT
cdr3_length: 15
d_call: -
j_call: TRBJ1-5
clone_size: -
v_call: TRBV5-1

cdr3_aa: CAISSDNEQFF
cdr3_nt: TGTGCCATCAGTTCTGACAATGAGCAGTTCTTC
cdr3_length: 11
d_call: -
j_call: TRBJ2-1
clone_size: few
v_call: TRBV10-3

cdr3_aa: CSARRRSTNYGYTF
cdr3_nt: TGCAGTGCCCGCCGGCGGAGTACTAACTATGGCTACACCTTC
cdr3_length: 14
d_call: -
j_call: TRBJ1-2
clone_size: -
v_call: TRBV20-1

cdr3_aa: CASSLDRGVYGYTF
cdr3_nt: TGTGCCAGCTCACTAGACCGGGGAGTCTACGGCTACACCTTC
cdr3_length: 14
d_call: -
j_call: TRBJ1-2
clone_size: -
v_call: TRBV18

cdr3_aa: CASGAGPYSNQPQHF
cdr3_nt: TGTGCCAGCGGAGCAGGGCCATATAGCAATCAGCCCCAGCATTTT
cdr3_length: 15
d_call: -
j_call: TRBJ1-5
clone_size: -
v_call: TRBV7-9

cdr3_aa: CSASGGYEQYF
cdr3_nt: TGCAGTGCTAGCGGGGGCTACGAGCAGTACTTC
cdr3_length: 11
d_call: -
j_call: TRBJ2-7
clone_size: few
v_call: TRBV20-1

cdr3_aa: CASSYQRAEAFF
cdr3_nt: TGTGCCAGCAGCTACCAGCGGGCTGAAGCTTTCTTT
cdr3_length: 12
d_call: -
j_call: TRBJ1-1
clone_size: many
v_call: TRBV11-3

cdr3_aa: CASSLGTEIPTKQYF
cdr3_nt: TGTGCCAGCTCACTAGGGACAGAGATACCTACGAAGCAGTACTTC
cdr3_length: 15
d_call: TRBD1
j_call: TRBJ2-7
clone_size: few
v_call: TRBV18

cdr3_aa: CASSEDRFYEQYF
cdr3_nt: TGTGCCAGCAGCGAGGACCGCTTCTACGAGCAGTACTTC
cdr3_length: 13
d_call: -
j_call: TRBJ2-7
clone_size: few
v_call: TRBV7-6

cdr3_aa: CASSLRASGPYNEQFF
cdr3_nt: TGTGCCAGCAGCCTCCGCGCTAGCGGCCCCTACAATGAGCAGTTCTTC
cdr3_length: 16
d_call: TRBD2
j_call: TRBJ2-1
clone_size: few
v_call: TRBV9

cdr3_aa: CAISEGRGNQPQHF
cdr3_nt: TGTGCCATCAGTGAAGGCAGGGGCAATCAGCCCCAGCATTTT
cdr3_length: 14
d_call: -
j_call: TRBJ1-5
clone_size: -
v_call: TRBV10-3

cdr3_aa: CASSLTGTGNRELFF
cdr3_nt: TGTGCCAGCAGCCTAACCGGGACAGGGAATCGGGAGCTGTTTTTT
cdr3_length: 15
d_call: TRBD1
j_call: TRBJ2-2
clone_size: few
v_call: TRBV7-9